This T cell receptor beta chain emerged from a study of blood T cell repertoires in COVID-19 (dated by TCRdb to the early 2020s). Concerning the study at large: The collaborator samples originated in the United States, Italy and Spain and spanned the acute and convalescent phases of COVID-19. Where available, HLA class I and class II types were taken from metadata supplied by the sample provider and were not determined by assay-based typing. The material from the prospective study consisted of cDNA or gDNA derived from T cells, B-cell-depleted T cells, or PBMCs. A de-identified subject ID, COVID-19 status, age in years and sex were almost always included in the sample metadata. The repertoires were released in a freely available public database meant as a resource for research on the immune response to SARS-CoV-2. Subjects who had been exposed to COVID-19, were actively infected with it, or had recovered from it provided the deeply sampled blood TCRbeta repertoires that made up the dataset. The samples were drawn from two sources: the first 160 participants of the ongoing ImmuneRACE study, and 950 to 1,500 subjects contributed by 6 global collaborators. Here is what the overall study found, with its caveats: How much clinical and demographic metadata was included differed by source and by participant, and the metadata was provided uncurated.

Regarding this clone: Its binding antigen is unknown. Per-base quality was not reported, and no clone a single base away is much larger than it.

CDR3 length: 11 amino acids, cysteine to phenylalanine. Left in the record is the CDR3 DNA by itself, 33 bases read in frame from the first base. Reading the germline V gene gives CDR1 MDHEN and CDR2 SYDVKM. Trimming costs V 9 bases and J 5 bases, and their ends lie 11 bases apart. The collaborating institutions used their own protocols to collect whole blood in K2EDTA tubes. For TCRbeta analysis, collaborators shipped samples as frozen whole blood, isolated PBMCs, or DNA extracted from either of those sample types. The immunoSEQ Assay, a bias-controlled multiplex PCR, was used to amplify TCRbeta CDR3 regions from genomic DNA. Regarding the original processing steps: The number of nucleated cells in each sample was estimated from the amplification of reference gene primers within the assay. Sequence reads were collapsed and filtered to measure the absolute abundance of every unique TCRbeta CDR3 rearrangement. Productive Simpson clonality was computed per sample as the square root of Simpson's diversity index over productive rearrangements. TCRdb limited this immuneACCESS table to in-frame rearrangements with V and J called. A share of clones is missing; checked studies link under half to unresolved V genes, and the rest is unexplained. The V and J calls and the clone size are those of that table, but D and trimming were determined from the DNA. This sample holds fewer than 45,000 clones; about 90% were observed only once. The ten top clones hold around 10% of the sample.

This sequence originates from an elderly man with active COVID-19. Sequencing used peripheral blood. In this chain, TRBV28 is recombined with TRBJ2-7; the D region possibly corresponds to TRBD2 (5 bases align). The nucleotide sequence is TGTGCCAGAGGCCCCGGGGACGAGCAGTACTTC. This gives the protein CARGPGDEQYF.